The rows below give T cell receptor beta chains drawn from one sample of a study of identical twins' blood T cells. TCRdb analysed the 5' RACE reads with MiXCR anew, one entry per CDR3 protein. This sample yields 300,000 to 400,000 distinct CDR3 sequences, of which 28% are seen a single time; about 6% belongs to the top ten. The sequencing sample was made of PBMCs. These receptors all stem from a woman between 18 and 55 years old in good health. Both conserved end residues are part of each CDR3. A D gene is named only where the DNA matches it firmly. The size field is filled for only some rows; it gives once, few, many or a size class.

V: TRBV7-2
D: TRBD1
size: -
length: 21
J: TRBJ2-6
CDR3: CASSLVGTGLNPLSGANVLTF
DNA: TGTGCCAGCAGCTTAGTAGGGACAGGGTTGAACCCCCTCTCTGGGGCCAACGTCCTGACTTTC

V: TRBV20-1
D: -
size: -
length: 12
J: TRBJ1-1
CDR3: CSAPRDNTEAFF
DNA: TGCAGTGCTCCCAGGGATAACACTGAAGCTTTCTTT

V: TRBV5-1
D: -
size: few
length: 12
J: TRBJ2-1
CDR3: CASSLDRNEQFF
DNA: TGCGCCAGCAGCTTGGACCGAAATGAGCAGTTCTTC

V: TRBV11-2
D: -
size: many
length: 17
J: TRBJ1-1
CDR3: CASSLAGATYMNTEAFF
DNA: TGTGCCAGCAGCTTAGCTGGGGCCACCTATATGAACACTGAAGCTTTCTTT

V: TRBV10-3
D: -
size: -
length: 13
J: TRBJ2-5
CDR3: CAIALSSWETQYF
DNA: TGTGCCATCGCCCTGAGCAGTTGGGAGACCCAGTACTTC

V: TRBV7-6
D: -
size: -
length: 16
J: TRBJ2-2
CDR3: CASSPHLAPNTGELFF
DNA: TGTGCCAGCAGCCCCCACCTAGCGCCAAACACCGGGGAGCTGTTTTTT

V: TRBV18
D: -
size: few
length: 16
J: TRBJ2-1
CDR3: CASSPVVPSSYNEQFF
DNA: TGTGCCAGCTCACCGGTAGTTCCTAGCTCCTACAATGAGCAGTTCTTC

V: TRBV20-1
D: TRBD2
size: -
length: 15
J: TRBJ2-3
CDR3: CSAAGGGRRFNEQYF
DNA: TGCAGTGCTGCGGGGGGCGGGCGGAGATTCAATGAGCAGTATTTT

V: TRBV2
D: TRBD1
size: many
length: 15
J: TRBJ1-1
CDR3: CAGTTGQPRNTEAFF
DNA: TGTGCCGGGACAACGGGACAGCCCAGGAACACTGAAGCTTTCTTT

V: TRBV5-1
D: TRBD1
size: many
length: 13
J: TRBJ1-5
CDR3: CASSSRGDQPQHF
DNA: TGCGCCAGCAGCTCCAGGGGGGATCAGCCCCAGCATTTT

V: TRBV13
D: -
size: few
length: 14
J: TRBJ1-2
CDR3: CASKPPRENYGYTF
DNA: TGTGCCAGCAAACCCCCGCGTGAGAACTATGGCTACACCTTC

V: TRBV20-1
D: -
size: -
length: 14
J: TRBJ1-4
CDR3: CSASDGRLNEKLFF
DNA: TGCAGTGCTAGTGACGGCAGGCTTAATGAAAAACTGTTTTTT

V: TRBV5-1
D: -
size: -
length: 13
J: TRBJ1-5
CDR3: CASGLDGNQPQHF
DNA: TGCGCCAGCGGCTTGGACGGAAATCAGCCCCAGCATTTT

V: TRBV20-1
D: -
size: -
length: 14
J: TRBJ2-1
CDR3: CSASFPLALREQFF
DNA: TGCAGTGCTAGCTTCCCGCTTGCCCTACGAGAGCAGTTCTTC

V: TRBV29-1
D: -
size: -
length: 14
J: TRBJ1-2
CDR3: CSVDKSGNLGGYTF
DNA: TGCAGCGTTGATAAATCCGGGAACTTGGGTGGCTACACCTTC

V: TRBV15
D: -
size: -
length: 15
J: TRBJ1-6
CDR3: CATSREPDYNSPLQF
DNA: TGTGCCACCAGCAGAGAGCCGGACTATAATTCACCCCTCCAATTT

V: TRBV6-5
D: -
size: few
length: 14
J: TRBJ2-3
CDR3: CASSRRGAADTQYF
DNA: TGTGCCAGCAGTCGACGGGGGGCCGCAGATACGCAGTATTTT

V: TRBV29-1
D: -
size: few
length: 12
J: TRBJ1-2
CDR3: CSVPDSNYGYTF
DNA: TGCAGCGTACCGGACAGTAACTATGGCTACACCTTC

V: TRBV9
D: -
size: few
length: 15
J: TRBJ1-4
CDR3: CASSVDLVGGEKLFF
DNA: TGTGCCAGCAGCGTAGATTTAGTGGGCGGAGAAAAACTGTTTTTT

V: TRBV12-3/TRBV12-4
D: TRBD1
size: -
length: 13
J: TRBJ1-1
CDR3: CASSSRQGAEAFF
DNA: TGTGCCAGCAGTTCTAGACAGGGGGCTGAAGCTTTCTTT

V: TRBV5-1
D: TRBD1
size: few
length: 14
J: TRBJ1-4
CDR3: CASSWDRDNEKLFF
DNA: TGCGCCAGCAGCTGGGACAGAGATAATGAAAAACTGTTTTTT

V: TRBV7-2
D: -
size: few
length: 13
J: TRBJ1-1
CDR3: CASSLYGDTEAFF
DNA: TGTGCCAGCAGCTTATATGGGGATACTGAAGCTTTCTTT

V: TRBV12-3/TRBV12-4
D: -
size: few
length: 12
J: TRBJ1-5
CDR3: CASSFINQPQHF
DNA: TGTGCCAGCAGTTTTATTAATCAGCCCCAGCATTTT

V: TRBV29-1
D: TRBD1
size: few
length: 13
J: TRBJ1-1
CDR3: CSAMTGFVTEAFF
DNA: TGCAGCGCCATGACAGGGTTTGTGACTGAAGCTTTCTTT

V: TRBV20-1
D: TRBD1
size: -
length: 15
J: TRBJ1-5
CDR3: CSAAPGQGALQPQHF
DNA: TGCAGTGCTGCCCCGGGACAGGGGGCTTTACAGCCCCAGCATTTT

V: TRBV20-1
D: -
size: -
length: 16
J: TRBJ1-3
CDR3: CSARDPLRGASNTIYF
DNA: TGCAGTGCTAGAGATCCCCTCCGGGGGGCCTCAAACACCATATATTTT

V: TRBV4-3
D: TRBD2
size: -
length: 16
J: TRBJ2-1
CDR3: CASSPALAGDYNEQFF
DNA: TGCGCCAGCAGCCCAGCACTAGCGGGAGATTACAATGAGCAGTTCTTC

V: TRBV28
D: -
size: -
length: 13
J: TRBJ2-7
CDR3: CASTNGPSYEQYF
DNA: TGTGCCAGCACTAACGGGCCGAGCTACGAGCAGTACTTC

V: TRBV5-6
D: TRBD1
size: -
length: 16
J: TRBJ1-1
CDR3: CASSLRDSQLNTEAFF
DNA: TGTGCCAGCAGCTTGCGGGACAGCCAACTGAACACTGAAGCTTTCTTT

V: TRBV7-2
D: -
size: few
length: 16
J: TRBJ2-3
CDR3: CASSLGPAEYTDTQYF
DNA: TGTGCCAGCAGCTTAGGTCCAGCGGAGTACACGGATACGCAGTATTTT

V: TRBV29-1
D: -
size: few
length: 13
J: TRBJ2-7
CDR3: CSVDGGGVREQYF
DNA: TGCAGCGTTGATGGGGGAGGAGTTCGGGAGCAGTACTTC

V: TRBV9
D: TRBD2
size: few
length: 14
J: TRBJ2-1
CDR3: CASSGRTSGNEQFF
DNA: TGTGCCAGCAGCGGGAGGACTAGCGGAAACGAGCAGTTCTTC

V: TRBV7-2
D: -
size: few
length: 14
J: TRBJ2-2
CDR3: CASSLIPGTGELFF
DNA: TGTGCCAGCAGCTTGATTCCTGGCACCGGGGAGCTGTTTTTT

V: TRBV10-3
D: -
size: few
length: 14
J: TRBJ1-1
CDR3: CAISEKKSATEAFF
DNA: TGTGCCATCAGTGAGAAAAAAAGCGCCACTGAAGCTTTCTTT

V: TRBV7-8
D: -
size: -
length: 14
J: TRBJ1-1
CDR3: CASSSRDMNTEAFF
DNA: TGTGCCAGCAGCTCTAGGGACATGAACACTGAAGCTTTCTTT

V: TRBV28
D: -
size: once
length: 14
J: TRBJ1-1
CDR3: CASSSGRQRTEAFF
DNA: TGTGCCAGCAGTTCGGGGCGACAGCGCACTGAAGCTTTCTTT

V: TRBV6-2/TRBV6-3
D: -
size: few
length: 14
J: TRBJ1-2
CDR3: CASSYSIQGNGYTF
DNA: TGTGCCAGCAGTTACTCAATTCAGGGGAATGGCTACACCTTC

V: TRBV7-8
D: -
size: -
length: 14
J: TRBJ1-2
CDR3: CASSLEATVYGYTF
DNA: TGTGCCAGCAGCTTAGAAGCGACGGTTTATGGCTACACCTTC

V: TRBV29-1
D: -
size: -
length: 14
J: TRBJ2-5
CDR3: CSGGSWGYQETQYF
DNA: TGCAGTGGCGGTAGTTGGGGGTATCAAGAGACCCAGTACTTC

V: TRBV19
D: -
size: -
length: 14
J: TRBJ2-3
CDR3: CASRPTRGTDTQYF
DNA: TGTGCCAGTAGGCCGACTAGGGGCACAGATACGCAGTATTTT

V: TRBV11-2
D: -
size: -
length: 18
J: TRBJ2-2
CDR3: CASSPRDQRTEGPGELFF
DNA: TGTGCCAGCAGCCCAAGAGATCAAAGGACAGAAGGACCCGGGGAGCTGTTTTTT

V: TRBV7-2
D: -
size: few
length: 15
J: TRBJ2-2
CDR3: CATTPSGHLTGELFF
DNA: TGTGCCACGACACCTTCGGGACACCTCACCGGGGAGCTGTTTTTT

V: TRBV6-5
D: TRBD2
size: -
length: 14
J: TRBJ2-2
CDR3: CASKRAGNAGELFF
DNA: TGTGCCAGCAAGCGAGCGGGGAATGCCGGGGAGCTGTTTTTT

V: TRBV29-1
D: TRBD2
size: -
length: 15
J: TRBJ2-1
CDR3: CSVEARLAVLNEQFF
DNA: TGCAGCGTTGAAGCGAGACTAGCGGTACTCAATGAGCAGTTCTTC

V: TRBV29-1
D: TRBD2
size: -
length: 16
J: TRBJ2-1
CDR3: CSVEDRTSGAYNEQFF
DNA: TGCAGCGTTGAAGATCGGACTAGCGGAGCCTACAATGAGCAGTTCTTC

V: TRBV7-2
D: -
size: -
length: 12
J: TRBJ2-1
CDR3: CASSLLQGEQFF
DNA: TGTGCCAGCAGCCTCTTACAGGGTGAGCAGTTCTTC

V: TRBV2
D: -
size: few
length: 14
J: TRBJ2-1
CDR3: CASSAETSYNEQFF
DNA: TGTGCCAGCAGTGCCGAGACCTCCTACAATGAGCAGTTCTTC

V: TRBV7-2
D: -
size: many
length: 13
J: TRBJ1-1
CDR3: CASSLQTNTEAFF
DNA: TGTGCCAGCAGCCTACAGACGAACACTGAAGCTTTCTTT

V: TRBV18
D: TRBD1
size: -
length: 14
J: TRBJ1-6
CDR3: CASSYGQGLTPLHF
DNA: TGTGCCAGCTCGTATGGACAGGGTTTGACACCCCTCCACTTT

V: TRBV11-2
D: TRBD1
size: many
length: 17
J: TRBJ2-2
CDR3: CASSLDSGTGVTGELFF
DNA: TGTGCCAGCAGCTTAGATTCCGGGACAGGTGTTACCGGGGAGCTGTTTTTT

V: TRBV7-2
D: -
size: -
length: 16
J: TRBJ2-2
CDR3: CASSLQGTPYTGELFF
DNA: TGTGCCAGCAGCTTACAAGGGACACCTTACACCGGGGAGCTGTTTTTT

V: TRBV2
D: -
size: -
length: 15
J: TRBJ1-1
CDR3: CASREGREENTEAFF
DNA: TGTGCCAGCAGAGAGGGACGGGAAGAGAACACTGAAGCTTTCTTT

V: TRBV11-3
D: -
size: many
length: 10
J: TRBJ1-3
CDR3: CASRGNTIYF
DNA: TGTGCCAGCAGAGGAAACACCATATATTTT

V: TRBV3-1
D: -
size: -
length: 13
J: TRBJ1-1
CDR3: CASSQGASTEAFF
DNA: TGTGCCAGCAGCCAAGGAGCGAGCACTGAAGCTTTCTTT

V: TRBV7-9
D: -
size: few
length: 14
J: TRBJ2-1
CDR3: CASSLRLGYNEQFF
DNA: TGTGCCAGCAGCTTAAGACTGGGGTACAATGAGCAGTTCTTC

V: TRBV20-1
D: -
size: few
length: 13
J: TRBJ2-3
CDR3: CSARDFVADTQYF
DNA: TGCAGTGCTAGGGACTTTGTCGCAGATACGCAGTATTTT

V: TRBV20-1
D: -
size: -
length: 14
J: TRBJ1-5
CDR3: CSARDPIWDQPQHF
DNA: TGCAGTGCTAGAGATCCCATATGGGATCAGCCCCAGCATTTT

V: TRBV20-1
D: -
size: few
length: 13
J: TRBJ1-1
CDR3: CSANPPRNTEAFF
DNA: TGCAGTGCCAATCCCCCCCGGAACACTGAAGCTTTCTTT

V: TRBV20-1
D: -
size: -
length: 12
J: TRBJ1-2
CDR3: CSAREGPARYTF
DNA: TGCAGTGCTAGAGAAGGCCCGGCGCGCTACACCTTC